This T cell receptor beta chain derives from a study of memory CD4+ T cells and cytomegalovirus serostatus. Single viable CD3+CD4+CD8-CD45RO+ cells were sorted as the memory CD4+ T cells. The repertoire was sequenced with immunoSEQ multiplex PCR; TCRdb's copy has only in-frame clones and lacks some. The table lists about 42,000 clones, more than 60% of them singletons, with around 0.5% in the top ten. The V gene's germline CDR1 is MGHRA and CDR2 YSYEKL. This CDR3 has 14 residues. The ends lost 5 bases at V and 5 bases at J; junction bases unmatched: 3. Sequencing was carried out using memory CD4+ T cells from blood. The origin of this receptor is an adult in good health and CMV-seronegative. The chain links TRBV4-1 to TRBJ2-2, with 9 bases identical to TRBD1. As DNA, the CDR3 is TGCGCCAGCAGCAAGGACAGGGGAACCGGGGAGCTGTTTTTT. This sequence encodes CASSKDRGTGELFF.